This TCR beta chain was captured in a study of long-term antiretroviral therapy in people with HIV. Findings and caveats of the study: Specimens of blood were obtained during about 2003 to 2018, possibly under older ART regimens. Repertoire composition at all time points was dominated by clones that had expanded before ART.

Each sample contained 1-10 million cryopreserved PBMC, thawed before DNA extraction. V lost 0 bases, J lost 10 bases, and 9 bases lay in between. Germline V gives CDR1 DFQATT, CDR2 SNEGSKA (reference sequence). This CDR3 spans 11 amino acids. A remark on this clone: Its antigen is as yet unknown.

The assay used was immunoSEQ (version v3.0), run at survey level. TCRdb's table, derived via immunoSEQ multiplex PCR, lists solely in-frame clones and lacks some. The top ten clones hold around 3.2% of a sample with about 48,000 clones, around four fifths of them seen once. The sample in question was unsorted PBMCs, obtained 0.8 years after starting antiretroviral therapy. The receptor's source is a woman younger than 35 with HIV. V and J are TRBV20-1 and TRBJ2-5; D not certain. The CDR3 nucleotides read TGCAGTGCTAGAGAAGGAGCAGGCCAGTACTTC. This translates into CSAREGAGQYF.